This TCR beta chain is from a study of post-analysis software for immune sequencing data. Findings of the study overall: Compared with controls, patients showed significantly lower normalized Chao1 diversity. Compared with controls, patients had more of about 5 TRBV segments, including TRBV5-6, TRBV5-1 and TRBV20-1.

TCR beta cDNA libraries had unique molecular identifiers. MiXCR, run by TCRdb on the PCR reads, gives a single entry per CDR3 protein. The sample carries fewer than 850,000 distinct CDR3 sequences, 25% to 30% recorded once. Losses at the gene ends were 0 bases for V and 6 bases for J; bases not matched to a gene: 11. This CDR3 spans 17 amino acids. The germline V gene has CDR1 SGHRS and CDR2 YFSETQ. Comments on this clonotype: The antigen remains undetermined.

Sequences were obtained from blood. The V call is TRBV5-1, the J call TRBJ2-4, with 8 nucleotides matching TRBD1. The receptor was derived from a girl between 5 and 17 years old with multiple sclerosis. CDR3 in DNA: TGCGCCAGCAGCTTGGCCGGTCAGGGGGCGAGGGGAAACATTCAGTACTTC. Translation: CASSLAGQGARGNIQYF.